This T cell receptor beta chain is drawn from a study of blood T cells in healthy people across ages. CDR1 DFQATT and CDR2 SNEGSKA come from the germline V gene (reference sequence). The CDR3 runs to 17 residues. J lost 1 base, V lost 0 bases, and 10 bases had no gene match. A second PCR of roughly 7 to 11 cycles used a sample-barcoded 5' primer and a J-beta primer mix. At least 3 million CDR3-containing paired-end reads were obtained per sample. TCRdb called the 5' RACE reads again in MiXCR, with one record for every CDR3 protein. In the table there are 710,000 or so distinct CDR3 sequences, 32% of which are singletons. Study-level findings and limits: Reliance upon unsorted PBMCs precluded definitive naive versus antigen-experienced comparison. Comparison with aged donors showed that long-lived donors had more naive CD4+ cells and higher diversity.

On this clonotype: Antigen specificity is unknown.

Each individual donor underwent a draw of ten milliliters of peripheral blood. Sequencing used blood. The V gene is TRBV20-1, the J gene TRBJ1-1; TRBD1 matches 8 bases. The clonotype comes from an elderly woman in good health. The CDR3 bases are TGCAGTGCTAGAGATCGGGGCACAGGGGGGTGGAACACTGAAGCTTTCTTT. Translated, it gives CSARDRGTGGWNTEAFF.